This T cell receptor beta chain was profiled in a study of T-cell reconstitution after alpha-beta-depleted transplantation in children. General study points: Diversity of TCRbeta at day 60 was high in some patients, arising from surviving recipient T cells and thymic progenitors. Reportedly, alpha-beta T cells present about two months post-transplant originated from several hundred expanded clones of graft origin.

The CDR3 extends over 14 amino acids. Per the germline V gene, CDR1 is DFQATT and CDR2 is SNEGSKA (reference sequence). Trimming at V came to 3 bases and at J to 10 bases, leaving 10 bases not matched to a gene. Comment on this clonotype: Its cognate antigen is unknown.

During its preparation, the TCRbeta library received unique molecular identifiers. A single record per CDR3 protein comes from TCRdb applying MiXCR to the PCR reads. This table holds a few hundred thousand distinct CDR3 sequences, 25% to 30% found once. The chain combines TRBV20-1 with TRBJ1-4; 8 nucleotides align to TRBD1. The source of this sequence is a boy younger than two with Wiskott-Aldrich syndrome, due to receive a stem cell transplant. Sequenced here: PBMCs, sampled before TCRalphabeta/CD19-depleted stem cell transplant. CDR3 region: CSASLTGGRVKLFF. DNA for the CDR3: TGCAGTGCTAGTCTAACAGGGGGGCGGGTAAAACTGTTTTTT.